This TCR beta chain is drawn from a study of cytomegalovirus exposure and HLA in healthy donors. Study conclusions and caveats: According to the study, 160 or so TCR beta chains were cytomegalovirus-associated.

PCR was performed using 60 Vbeta and 13 Jbeta primers. The repertoire was sequenced with immunoSEQ multiplex PCR; TCRdb's copy has only in-frame clones and lacks some. The table lists roughly 100,000 clones, 85% of them singletons, with 3.5% to 5% in the top ten. Germline values: CDR1 SGHTS, CDR2 YDEGEE. The CDR3 spans 15 residues. V was trimmed by 4 bases and J by 5 bases, leaving 18 bases between them. Healthy donors of bone marrow made up the group. About this clone itself: As yet, its antigen is unknown.

The TCR comes from a man aged 25 to 40 in good health and CMV-seronegative. The V call is TRBV5-8, the J call TRBJ1-1, with D perhaps matching TRBD1 (5 bases). The sample taken for sequencing was PBMCs. The CDR3 is CASSLGVAGRTEAFF. CDR3 DNA: TGTGCCAGCAGCCTCGGGGTGGCAGGGAGGACTGAAGCTTTCTTT.